Below, 28 T cell receptor beta chains from the same sample are listed, as sequenced in a study of blood T cell repertoires in COVID-19. Libraries were prepared by immunoSEQ multiplex PCR; TCRdb keeps only in-frame clonotypes and omits some of them. The sample has 110,000 or so clones, about 74% seen once; the top ten hold roughly 5.6%. Sequencing used peripheral blood. The receptor set was obtained from a man in his 70s with acute or convalescent COVID-19.

In this sample, this clone turned up once. Within the sample, other DNA sequences also encode this same CDR3. The chain recombines TRBV5-6 with TRBJ2-7, with 9 bases that match TRBD1. The length of the CDR3 is 14 residues. Germline V lookup: CDR1 SGHDT, CDR2 YYEEEE. Unmatched junction bases numbered 4, after V lost 3 bases and J lost 3 bases. The CDR3 DNA sequence: TGTGCCAGCAGCTGGGGGACAGGGTTCTACGAGCAGTACTTC. Residues: CASSWGTGFYEQYF. The full variable domain, its missing parts supplied by reference TRBV5-6 and TRBJ2-7, is DAGVTQSPTHLIKTRGQQVTLRCSPKSGHDTVSWYQQALGQGPQFIFQYYEEEERQRGNFPDRFSGHQFPNYSSELNVNALLLGDSALYLCASSWGTGFYEQYFGPGTRLTVT.

This clone appeared a single time. The chain uses TRBV19 and TRBJ2-3, with 9 bases matching TRBD2. V was pared by 1 base and J by 5 bases, with 7 bases of the junction left unmatched. CDR1 is LNHDA, CDR2 SQIVND, per germline (reference sequence). There are 16 residues in the CDR3. The CDR3 reads CASSIGVISGRDTQYF. CDR3 DNA sequence: TGTGCCAGTAGTATAGGGGTGATTAGCGGGAGAGATACGCAGTATTTT.

The chain carries TRBV14 and TRBJ2-2; 9 bases map to TRBD1. The CDR3 is 16 residues long. With 2 bases clipped from V and 2 bases from J, the junction kept 3 bases outside the gene matches. In germline, CDR1 is SGHDN, CDR2 FVKESK. CDR3 DNA sequence: TGTGCCAGCAGCCAAAGACAGGGGGTAAACACCGGGGAGCTGTTTTTT. This encodes CASSQRQGVNTGELFF.

The chain joins TRBV6-6 to TRBJ1-5; D gene uncertain. Germline V gives CDR1 MNHNY, CDR2 SVGAGI (reference sequence). V was clipped by 8 bases and J by 5 bases, with 10 bases between them. This CDR3 is built from 12 residues. CDR3 nucleotides: TGTGCCAGCGGAGACGGCCATCAGCCCCAGCATTTT. Encoded protein: CASGDGHQPQHF.

Only a few counts were recorded for this clone. CDR3 sequence (DNA): TGTGCCAGCAGTTCTTGGACAGAATCCTACGAGCAGTACTTC. Protein sequence: CASSSWTESYEQYF. This rearrangement joins TRBV6-5 to TRBJ2-7, with a weak D call TRBD1 (6 bases). This CDR3 has 14 residues. V gave up 4 bases and J gave up 1 base, with 11 bases separating them. CDR1 is MNHEY and CDR2 is SVGAGI in the germline V gene.

V gene TRBV19 combines with J gene TRBJ2-1; perhaps TRBD2 as D (6 bases). This CDR3 is 16 amino acids long. V lost 4 bases, J lost 8 bases, and 21 bases lay in between. From germline, CDR1 is LNHDA and CDR2 SQIVND (reference sequence). This chain's CDR3 is CASSTMAEGLGDEQFF. The CDR3 DNA is TGTGCCAGTAGTACCATGGCGGAGGGACTCGGGGATGAGCAGTTCTTC.

This clone appeared a few times. The chain is built from TRBV7-3 and TRBJ2-2; D is unclear. The CDR3 consists of 15 residues. The germline V gene encodes CDR1 SGHTA and CDR2 FQGTGA. V shed 5 bases and J shed 1 base, with 11 bases lying between them. CDR3 coding DNA: TGTGCCAGCAGCCCAAGCGTCTTGAACACCGGGGAGCTGTTTTTT. Residues: CASSPSVLNTGELFF. The full variable domain, in which reference TRBV7-3 and TRBJ2-2 provide the parts outside the CDR3, is GAGVSQTPSNKVTEKGKYVELRCDPISGHTALYWYRQSLGQGPEFLIYFQGTGAADDSGLPNDRFFAVRPEGSVSTLKIQRTERGDSAVYLCASSPSVLNTGELFFGEGSRLTVL.

The V and J genes are TRBV5-1 and TRBJ2-1; D unresolved. Trimming cost V 5 bases and J 8 bases, with 14 bases left between them. Germline V gives CDR1 SGHRS, CDR2 YFSETQ. This CDR3 comprises 13 residues. The CDR3 DNA follows: TGCGCCAGCAGACCCGTAGATTTGGATGAGCAGTTCTTC. Amino acids: CASRPVDLDEQFF.

This clone was detected only a few times. This chain links TRBV5-1 with TRBJ1-1, with D possibly TRBD1 on 6 matching bases. With 4 bases removed from V and 5 bases from J, the gap between germline ends came to 15 bases. The CDR3 extends over 14 amino acids. Germline V CDR1 and CDR2: SGHRS, YFSETQ. The chain's CDR3 is CASSEGQTGTEAFF. The CDR3 DNA is TGCGCCAGCAGCGAAGGACAGACGGGGACTGAAGCTTTCTTT.

The chain couples TRBV5-4 to TRBJ1-2; D unclear. CDR1 and CDR2 from the germline V gene are SGHNT and YYREEE (reference sequence). There are 14 residues in the CDR3. V was cut by 3 bases and J by 2 bases, with 11 bases left in between. The CDR3 reads CASSWVGRNYGYTF. CDR3 nucleotides: TGTGCCAGCAGCTGGGTGGGGAGAAACTATGGCTACACCTTC.

This sequence joins TRBV27 and TRBJ2-7; TRBD1 is a possible D gene (5 bases). CDR1 is MNHEY and CDR2 is SMNVEV in the germline V gene (reference sequence). Deletions cut 3 bases from V and 7 bases from J, with 13 bases between. The CDR3 is 13 residues long. CDR3: CASSFSRVEEQYF. In nucleotides, the CDR3 is TGTGCCAGCAGTTTCAGCAGGGTGGAAGAGCAGTACTTC.

The chain has TRBV19 and TRBJ1-6; unclear D gene. The germline V and J ends were trimmed by 3 bases and 7 bases, with 7 bases remaining between them. CDR1 LNHDA and CDR2 SQIVND come from the germline V gene (reference sequence). The CDR3 totals 13 residues. This chain's CDR3 is CASSIAENSPLHF. The CDR3 coding sequence is TGTGCCAGTAGTATTGCCGAGAATTCACCCCTCCACTTT.

The J gene is TRBJ2-5, the V gene TRBV7-9, with D possibly TRBD1 on 5 matching bases. Trimming shortened V by 1 base and J by 5 bases, and 14 bases separated the two germline ends. This CDR3 has 15 residues. Germline CDR1 reads SEHNR; CDR2 reads FQNEAQ (reference sequence). In nucleotides, the CDR3 is TGTGCCAGCAGCTTAGAGATCGGCAGGGTTGAGACCCAGTACTTC. Protein product: CASSLEIGRVETQYF.

The chain employs TRBV19 and TRBJ1-2; a possible D gene is TRBD1 (6 bases). V lost 5 bases and J 2 bases, leaving 15 bases between the germline ends. The germline V gene has CDR1 LNHDA and CDR2 SQIVND (reference sequence). The CDR3 is 15 residues long. This chain's CDR3 is CASSARGGPNYGYTF. CDR3 DNA: TGTGCCAGTAGTGCCCGCGGGGGGCCGAACTATGGCTACACCTTC.

The chain employs TRBV4-2 and TRBJ2-2; maybe TRBD2 (6 bases). The CDR3 is 16 amino acids. Germline CDR1 and CDR2: LGHNA and YNFKEQ. V lost 0 bases and J 6 bases, leaving 14 bases between the germline ends. The CDR3 region is CASSQEAAGIAGELFF. CDR3 in DNA: TGTGCCAGCAGCCAAGAAGCGGCGGGGATCGCCGGGGAGCTGTTTTTT.

The chain combines TRBV7-6 with TRBJ2-2; 7 nucleotides line up with TRBD1. The CDR3 spans 16 residues. V lost 1 base, J lost 7 bases, and 9 bases stayed unmatched. Germline CDR1 and CDR2: SGHVS and FNYEAQ. The chain's CDR3 is CASSLGRTGVSGELFF. CDR3 nucleotides: TGTGCCAGCAGCTTAGGGCGAACAGGGGTTAGCGGGGAGCTGTTTTTT.

The rearrangement links TRBV15 to TRBJ2-5; 7 nucleotides align to TRBD1. The V and J ends lost 2 bases and 5 bases, in that order; junction bases with no gene match: 11. The CDR3 spans 16 residues. The germline gives CDR1 LNHNV, CDR2 YYDKDF (reference sequence). Written as DNA, the CDR3 is TGTGCCACCAGCAGACCCCCCGGGACAGTCGGGGAGACCCAGTACTTC. Its protein is CATSRPPGTVGETQYF.

CDR3 residues: CASSRTGGETQYF. The CDR3 bases are TGTGCCAGCAGTCGGACAGGTGGCGAGACCCAGTACTTC. This rearrangement joins TRBV28 to TRBJ2-5; 7 bases match TRBD1. CDR3 size: 13 residues. CDR1 is MDHEN and CDR2 is SYDVKM in the germline V gene. V was clipped by 5 bases and J by 5 bases; unmatched bases: 5.

V gene TRBV4-1 combines with J gene TRBJ2-3; 11 bases are shared with TRBD2. After removal of 4 bases from V and 5 bases from J, the junction contained 8 bases not matched to a gene. Germline CDR1 is MGHRA and CDR2 is YSYEKL. This CDR3 contains 16 residues. In DNA form, the CDR3 reads TGCGCCAGCAGCCTCCTAGCGGGAGGCCGGGTAGATACGCAGTATTTT. Amino acids: CASSLLAGGRVDTQYF.

The chain combines TRBV2 with TRBJ1-4; 7 nucleotides line up with TRBD1. The CDR3 is made up of 12 amino acids. V lost 11 bases and J lost 7; bases outside the gene matches: 7. Germline lookup yields CDR1 SNHLY and CDR2 FYNNEI. CDR3 sequence reads: CAGTGAGEKLFF. The CDR3 DNA follows: TGTGCCGGCACAGGGGCGGGTGAAAAACTGTTTTTT.

This clone was counted between two and nine times. This CDR3 is also generated by other DNA sequences in the sample. The genes are TRBV28 and TRBJ2-5, with 7 bases fitting TRBD2. CDR3 length: 13 amino acids. The germline gives CDR1 MDHEN, CDR2 SYDVKM. J gave up 4 bases and V 3 bases, and 2 bases lay outside the gene matches. CDR3 sequence: CASSLGGRETQYF. The CDR3 nucleotides are TGTGCCAGCAGTTTGGGGGGGAGAGAGACCCAGTACTTC. The full variable domain, completed using reference TRBV28 and TRBJ2-5, is DVKVTQSSRYLVKRTGEKVFLECVQDMDHENMFWYRQDPGLGLRLIYFSYDVKMKEKGDIPEGYSVSREKKERFSLILESASTNQTSMYLCASSLGGRETQYFGPGTRLLVL.

The chain has TRBV5-6 and TRBJ2-5, with D perhaps matching TRBD2 (6 bases). CDR1 and CDR2 (germline): SGHDT, YYEEEE. The CDR3 is 14 residues long. Trimming pared 4 bases from V and 5 bases from J, leaving 15 bases between. The CDR3 reads CASSLGRTSETQYF. CDR3 in DNA: TGTGCCAGCAGCCTAGGGAGGACGTCCGAGACCCAGTACTTC.

This chain connects TRBV7-2 to TRBJ2-4, with 8 bases that match TRBD1. V gave up 5 bases and J gave up 7 bases; unmatched junction bases: 7. The germline V gene has CDR1 SGHTA and CDR2 FQGNSA. The CDR3 length is 14 residues. The CDR3 DNA sequence: TGTGCCAGCAGCGGGGGACAGGCGGCGAACATTCAGTACTTC. Its protein product is CASSGGQAANIQYF.

This rearrangement joins TRBV6-2 or TRBV6-3 to TRBJ2-7; 7 bases are shared with TRBD1. The length of the CDR3 is 16 residues. V shed 3 bases and J 4 bases; nucleotides not matched to a gene: 12. Germline V gene sequence: CDR1 MNHEY, CDR2 SVGEGT. The CDR3 sequence is CASSYTRRQGRYEQYF. CDR3 in DNA: TGTGCCAGCAGTTATACCAGAAGACAGGGACGATACGAGCAGTACTTC.

The J gene is TRBJ2-5, the V gene TRBV4-3; TRBD1 is a possible D gene (5 bases). Trimming took off 0 bases at V and 3 bases at J, with 11 bases between the two ends. Germline values: CDR1 LGHNA, CDR2 YSLEER. This CDR3 is 15 amino acids long. The CDR3 DNA reads as TGCGCCAGCAGCCAAGATCTAGGGGATGAAGAGACCCAGTACTTC. Translating gives CASSQDLGDEETQYF.

The chain links TRBV4-1 to TRBJ1-2, with D perhaps TRBD1 (5 bases). From germline, CDR1 is MGHRA and CDR2 YSYEKL. The CDR3 has 14 residues. V lost 0 bases, J lost 8 bases, and 13 bases lay in between. Here the CDR3 DNA reads TGCGCCAGCAGCCAAGATCCTACAGGAGCGGGCTACACCTTC. It translates to CASSQDPTGAGYTF.

This clone showed up just once. The chain uses TRBV30 and TRBJ2-3; 15 nucleotides line up with TRBD2. CDR1 and CDR2 (germline): GTSNPN, SVGIG (reference sequence). V shed 8 bases, J shed 3 bases, and the junction held 9 bases outside the gene matches. The CDR3 has 16 residues. This chain's CDR3 is CARGLAGGGLTDTQYF. The CDR3 nucleotides read TGTGCCCGGGGACTAGCGGGGGGTGGTTTAACAGATACGCAGTATTTT.

The chain is built from TRBV5-4 and TRBJ1-1; 8 nucleotides match TRBD1. Germline CDR1 and CDR2: SGHNT and YYREEE (reference sequence). V shed 5 bases and J 1 base; nucleotides not matched to a gene: 7. The CDR3 is 15 residues long. The CDR3 region has the DNA TGTGCCAGCAGAGCAGGGGGCGCGGGGAACACTGAAGCTTTCTTT. Protein: CASRAGGAGNTEAFF.